This TCR beta chain is drawn from a study of T cell responses to AZD1222 COVID-19 vaccine. Study results and caveats: Repertoire sampling occurred only after the peak T cell response.

This clone was observed a few times. Antigen unknown. Assay used: immunoSEQ multiplex PCR; TCRdb lists only in-frame clones, some missing. The repertoire includes some 140,000 clones, 80% to 95% of them detected once, and 2.5% to 4% sits in the top ten. Germline CDR1 reads SGHVS; CDR2 reads FQNEAQ. The CDR3 length is 13 residues. Trimming took 5 bases from V and 7 from J; bases not matched to a gene: 7. This specimen consisted of peripheral blood, obtained on day 0 of AZD1222 vaccination. V is TRBV7-8 and J is TRBJ1-2; 7 positions match TRBD1. The source of this sequence is an adult in good health. CDR3 sequence: CASSAGTVSGYTF. The DNA of the CDR3 is TGTGCCAGCAGCGCGGGGACAGTGAGTGGCTACACCTTC.